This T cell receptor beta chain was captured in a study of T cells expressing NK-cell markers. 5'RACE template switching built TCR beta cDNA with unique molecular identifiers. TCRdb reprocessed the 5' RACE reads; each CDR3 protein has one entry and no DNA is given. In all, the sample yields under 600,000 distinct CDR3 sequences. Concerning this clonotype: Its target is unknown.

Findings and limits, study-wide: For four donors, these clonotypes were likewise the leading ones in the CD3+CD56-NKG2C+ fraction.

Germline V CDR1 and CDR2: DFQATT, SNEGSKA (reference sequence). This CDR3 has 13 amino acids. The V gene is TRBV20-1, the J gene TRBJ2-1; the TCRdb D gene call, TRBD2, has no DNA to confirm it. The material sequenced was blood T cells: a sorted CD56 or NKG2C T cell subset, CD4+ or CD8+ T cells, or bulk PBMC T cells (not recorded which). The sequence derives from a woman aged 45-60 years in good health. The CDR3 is CSARKGPTNEQFF.